The 8 T cell receptor beta chains in this list originate from one sample, sequenced in a study of cytomegalovirus exposure and HLA in healthy donors. PCR involved 60 Vbeta and 13 Jbeta primers. Clones were read by immunoSEQ multiplex PCR, and TCRdb kept only the in-frame ones, dropping some. The data hold approximately 170,000 clones, with about 80% observed a single time. Sequences were obtained from PBMCs. These receptors came from a woman aged 40 to 50 in good health and CMV-seronegative.

The genes are TRBV15 and TRBJ1-3, with D possibly TRBD1 on 6 matching bases. The V end lost 0 bases, the J end lost 4 bases, and 13 bases lay between the germline ends. The CDR3 runs 16 residues. The germline CDR1 and CDR2 sequences are LNHNV and YYDKDF (reference sequence). CDR3 in DNA: TGTGCCACCAGCAGAGATTTTACAGGGACAGGAAACACCATATATTTT. This sequence encodes CATSRDFTGTGNTIYF.

The chain combines TRBV9 with TRBJ1-2; tentative D call: TRBD1 (5 bases). The germline V and J ends were trimmed by 5 bases and 2 bases, with 10 bases remaining between them. Germline V lookup: CDR1 SGDLS, CDR2 YYNGEE. CDR3 size: 13 residues. The CDR3 DNA follows: TGTGCCAGCAGGGGGGGGGAGAACTATGGCTACACCTTC. It encodes CASRGGENYGYTF.

This clone was seen only a few times. The V call is TRBV7-2, the J call TRBJ1-1; tentative D call: TRBD1 (6 bases). Trimming removed 1 base from V and 5 bases from J, with 11 bases in between. Per the germline V gene, CDR1 is SGHTA and CDR2 is FQGNSA. The CDR3 runs 14 residues. The CDR3 DNA follows: TGTGCCAGCAGCTTAGGGCAGGGGTGGACTGAAGCTTTCTTT. Amino acid sequence: CASSLGQGWTEAFF.

The chain is built from TRBV7-9 and TRBJ1-2, with TRBD1 matching 7 bases. The trim removed 4 bases at V and 5 bases at J, leaving 13 bases unmatched. CDR1 and CDR2 from the germline V gene are SEHNR and FQNEAQ (reference sequence). This CDR3 region has 16 residues. CDR3 region: CASSSPPLTGLYGYTF. The CDR3 nucleotides are TGTGCCAGCAGCTCCCCCCCTTTGACAGGGCTTTATGGCTACACCTTC.

This chain joins TRBV29-1 and TRBJ1-1; a possible D gene is TRBD1 (6 bases). The ends were cut back, 7 bases at V and 1 base at J, with 16 bases in the middle. The length of the CDR3 is 14 residues. Germline-derived CDR1 and CDR2 are SQVTM and ANQGSEA. The CDR3 DNA sequence: TGCAGCGCTGCGGACAGCTTGGGGAACACTGAAGCTTTCTTT. Translation gives CSAADSLGNTEAFF.

V and J are TRBV9 and TRBJ2-1, with TRBD2 identical over 10 bases. The trim removed 0 bases at V and 4 bases at J, leaving 4 bases unmatched. The CDR3 is 16 amino acids. Germline loops: CDR1 SGDLS, CDR2 YYNGEE. CDR3 amino acids: CASSVGVLAGYNEQFF. Here the CDR3 DNA reads TGTGCCAGCAGCGTAGGAGTACTAGCGGGGTACAATGAGCAGTTCTTC.

This chain uses TRBV6-5 with TRBJ2-3, with D tentatively TRBD2 (6 bases). Trimming removed 4 bases from V and 1 base from J, with 12 bases in between. This CDR3 comprises 15 residues. Germline CDR1 reads MNHEY; CDR2 reads SVGAGI. The CDR3 loop is CASSSAGRGTDTQYF. CDR3 DNA: TGTGCCAGCAGTTCCGCGGGACGCGGCACAGATACGCAGTATTTT.

The genes are TRBV27 and TRBJ2-7, with D possibly matching TRBD1 (5 bases). The V gene's germline CDR1 is MNHEY and CDR2 SMNVEV (reference sequence). V was shortened by 2 bases and J by 7 bases, with 12 bases between the two germline ends. The CDR3 totals 13 residues. CDR3 bases: TGTGCCAGCAGTTTAGGAGTCCCAGGGGAGCAGTACTTC. It is translated as CASSLGVPGEQYF.